This T cell receptor beta chain was identified during a study of OX40 agonist ivuxolimab in advanced cancers. Study-wide points: Among patients with partial responses at 0.1-3.0 mg/kg, clonal expansion was among the lowest. Not determined was the antigen specificity of the expanded peripheral T cells.

The V end lost 0 bases, the J end lost 2 bases, and 10 bases lay between the germline ends. In germline, CDR1 is MNHEY, CDR2 SVGAGI. This CDR3 is built from 15 residues. A remark on this clone: Its antigen is not known.

Sequenced by immunoSEQ multiplex PCR; TCRdb stores in-frame clones only, minus some. Among roughly 72,000 clones listed, 65% to 85% were seen once. The receptor comes from an adult with an advanced solid tumor such as melanoma, head and neck, liver or kidney cancer. The chain employs TRBV6-5 and TRBJ1-2, with D uncertain. Sequencing used CD4+ or CD8+ T cells sorted from blood, obtained in a trial of the OX40 agonist ivuxolimab. The CDR3 loop reads CASSYSLTANYGYTF. CDR3 DNA sequence: TGTGCCAGCAGTTACTCGCTAACAGCGAACTATGGCTACACCTTC.